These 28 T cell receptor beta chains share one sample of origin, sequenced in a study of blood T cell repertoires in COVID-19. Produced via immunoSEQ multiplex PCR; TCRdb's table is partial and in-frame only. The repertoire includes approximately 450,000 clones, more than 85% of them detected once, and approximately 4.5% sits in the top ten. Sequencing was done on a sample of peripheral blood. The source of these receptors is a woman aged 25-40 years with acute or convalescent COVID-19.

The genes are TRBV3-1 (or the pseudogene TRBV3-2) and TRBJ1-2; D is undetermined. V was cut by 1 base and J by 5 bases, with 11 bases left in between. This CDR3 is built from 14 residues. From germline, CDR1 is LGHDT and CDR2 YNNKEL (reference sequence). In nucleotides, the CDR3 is TGTGCCAGCAGCCAAGGGGTACAGCCATATGGCTACACCTTC. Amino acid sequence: CASSQGVQPYGYTF.

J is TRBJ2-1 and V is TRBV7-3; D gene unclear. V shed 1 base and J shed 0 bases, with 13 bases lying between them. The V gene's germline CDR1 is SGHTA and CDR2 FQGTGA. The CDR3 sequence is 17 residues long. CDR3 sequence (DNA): TGTGCCAGCAGCTTAATCCTAAGGCTAGTCTCCTACAATGAGCAGTTCTTC. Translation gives CASSLILRLVSYNEQFF.

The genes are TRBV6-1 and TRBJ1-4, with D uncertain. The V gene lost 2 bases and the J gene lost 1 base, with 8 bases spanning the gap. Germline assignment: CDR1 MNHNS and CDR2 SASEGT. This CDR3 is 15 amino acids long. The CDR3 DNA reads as TGTGCCAGCAGTGAATGGGCAGAAACTAATGAAAAACTGTTTTTT. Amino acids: CASSEWAETNEKLFF.

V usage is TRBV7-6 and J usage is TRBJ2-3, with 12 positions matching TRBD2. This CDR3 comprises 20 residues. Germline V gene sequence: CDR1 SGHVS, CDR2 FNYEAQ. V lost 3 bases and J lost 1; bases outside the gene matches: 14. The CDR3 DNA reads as TGTGCCAGCAGCTTTCTAGCGGGGGGGCCAACGGGAGGCGGCACAGATACGCAGTATTTT. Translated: CASSFLAGGPTGGGTDTQYF.

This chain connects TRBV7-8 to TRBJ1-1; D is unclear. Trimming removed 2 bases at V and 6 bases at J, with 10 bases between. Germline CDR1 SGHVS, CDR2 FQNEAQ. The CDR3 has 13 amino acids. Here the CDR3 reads CASSLPGISEAFF. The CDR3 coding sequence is TGTGCCAGCAGCTTACCCGGTATTTCTGAAGCTTTCTTT.

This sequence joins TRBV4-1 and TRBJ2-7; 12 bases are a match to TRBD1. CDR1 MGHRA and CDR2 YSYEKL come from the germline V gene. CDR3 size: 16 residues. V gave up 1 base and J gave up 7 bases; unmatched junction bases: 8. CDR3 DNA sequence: TGCGCCAGCAGCCAAGGGTCGGGACAGGGGGCCCTTGAGCAGTACTTC. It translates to CASSQGSGQGALEQYF.

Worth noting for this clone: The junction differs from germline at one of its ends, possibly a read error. The CDR3 protein is CTSSRRRERSGNTIYF. The CDR3 nucleotides are TGTACCAGCAGCCGACGACGGGAACGCTCTGGAAACACCATATATTTT. This chain links TRBV5-6 with TRBJ1-3; no firm D call. There are 16 residues in the CDR3. Germline loops: CDR1 SGHDT, CDR2 YYEEEE.

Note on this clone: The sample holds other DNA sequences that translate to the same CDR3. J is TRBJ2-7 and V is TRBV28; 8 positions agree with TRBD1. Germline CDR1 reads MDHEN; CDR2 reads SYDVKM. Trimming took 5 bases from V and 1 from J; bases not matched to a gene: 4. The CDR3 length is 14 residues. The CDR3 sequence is CASSLDRASYEQYF. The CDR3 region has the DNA TGTGCCAGCAGTCTGGACAGGGCTTCCTACGAGCAGTACTTC. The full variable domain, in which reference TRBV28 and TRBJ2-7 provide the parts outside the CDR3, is DVKVTQSSRYLVKRTGEKVFLECVQDMDHENMFWYRQDPGLGLRLIYFSYDVKMKEKGDIPEGYSVSREKKERFSLILESASTNQTSMYLCASSLDRASYEQYFGPGTRLTVT.

CDR3 bases: TGTGCCACCTGGGGACAGAACTATGGCTACACCTTC. Translating gives CATWGQNYGYTF. The gene calls are TRBV24-1 and TRBJ1-2; 7 bases line up with TRBD1. Germline trimming cut 9 bases from V and 2 bases from J; bases unmatched to any gene: 2. The CDR3 has 12 residues. Germline V gene sequence: CDR1 KGHDR, CDR2 SFDVKD.

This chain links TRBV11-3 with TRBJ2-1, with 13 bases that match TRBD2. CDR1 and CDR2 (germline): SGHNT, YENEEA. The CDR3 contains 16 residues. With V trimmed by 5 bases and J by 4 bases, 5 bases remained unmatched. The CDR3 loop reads CASSHGLAGEYNEQFF. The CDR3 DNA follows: TGTGCCAGCAGCCACGGACTAGCGGGGGAGTACAATGAGCAGTTCTTC.

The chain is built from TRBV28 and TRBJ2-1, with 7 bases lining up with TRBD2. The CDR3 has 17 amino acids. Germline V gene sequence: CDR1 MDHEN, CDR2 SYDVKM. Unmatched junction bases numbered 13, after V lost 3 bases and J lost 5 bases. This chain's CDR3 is CASSFPLGGYHNNEQFF. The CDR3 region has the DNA TGTGCCAGCAGTTTTCCCCTCGGGGGGTACCACAACAATGAGCAGTTCTTC.

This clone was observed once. The chain's CDR3 is CASSPTPIILTRSYEQYF. CDR3 DNA sequence: TGTGCCAGCAGCCCAACACCAATAATTTTGACACGCTCCTACGAGCAGTACTTC. The chain is built from TRBV11-2 and TRBJ2-7, with no clear D. V lost 5 bases and J lost 0, with 23 bases in between. This CDR3 is built from 18 residues. Germline assignment: CDR1 SGHAT and CDR2 FQNNGV.

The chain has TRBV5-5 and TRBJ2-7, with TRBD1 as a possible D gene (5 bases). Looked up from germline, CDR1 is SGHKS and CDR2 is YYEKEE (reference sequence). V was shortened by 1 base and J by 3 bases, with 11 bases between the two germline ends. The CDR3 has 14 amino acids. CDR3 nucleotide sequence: TGTGCCAGCAGCTTGTCGGTAGACAGCTACGAGCAGTACTTC. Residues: CASSLSVDSYEQYF.

CDR3 protein: CASSLMSGVSGELFF. The DNA of the CDR3 is TGTGCCAGCAGCTTGATGTCCGGGGTCTCCGGGGAGCTGTTTTTT. The gene calls are TRBV5-4 and TRBJ2-2; TRBD2 might be the D (5 bases). The CDR3 is 15 amino acids. CDR1 SGHNT and CDR2 YYREEE come from the germline V gene (reference sequence). Between the trimmed V and J ends, which lost 1 base and 6 bases, there was a span of 13 bases.

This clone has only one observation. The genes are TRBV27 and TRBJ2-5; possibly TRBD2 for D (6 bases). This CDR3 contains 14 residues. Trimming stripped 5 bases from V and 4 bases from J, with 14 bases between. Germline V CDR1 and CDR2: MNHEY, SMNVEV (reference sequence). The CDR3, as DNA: TGTGCCAGCAGTCCTGATCAGGGAGGAGAGACCCAGTACTTC. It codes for CASSPDQGGETQYF.

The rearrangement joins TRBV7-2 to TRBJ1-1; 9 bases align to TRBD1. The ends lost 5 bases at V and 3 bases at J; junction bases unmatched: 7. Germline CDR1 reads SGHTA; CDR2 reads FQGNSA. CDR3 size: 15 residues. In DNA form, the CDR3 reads TGTGCCAGCAGCAAACAGGGGGCCGGTCACACTGAAGCTTTCTTT. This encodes CASSKQGAGHTEAFF.

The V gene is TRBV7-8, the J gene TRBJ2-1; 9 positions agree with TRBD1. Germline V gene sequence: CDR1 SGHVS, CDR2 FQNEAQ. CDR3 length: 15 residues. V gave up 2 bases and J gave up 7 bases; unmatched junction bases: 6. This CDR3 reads CASSLRDRDRNEQFF. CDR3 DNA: TGTGCCAGCAGCTTACGGGACAGGGATAGGAATGAGCAGTTCTTC.

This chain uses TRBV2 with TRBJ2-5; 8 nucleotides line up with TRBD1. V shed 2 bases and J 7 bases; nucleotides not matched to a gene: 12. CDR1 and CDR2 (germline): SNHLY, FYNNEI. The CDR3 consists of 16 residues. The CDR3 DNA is TGTGCCAGCAGTGAACTGATGGCTGCAGGGGGCGCGACCCAGTACTTC. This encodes CASSELMAAGGATQYF.

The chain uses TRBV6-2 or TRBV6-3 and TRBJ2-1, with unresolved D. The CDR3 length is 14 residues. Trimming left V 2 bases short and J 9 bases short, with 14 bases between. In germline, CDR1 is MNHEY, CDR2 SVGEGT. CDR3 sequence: CASSYRPLLGEQFF. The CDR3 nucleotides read TGTGCCAGCAGTTACAGGCCCCTCCTAGGTGAGCAGTTCTTC.

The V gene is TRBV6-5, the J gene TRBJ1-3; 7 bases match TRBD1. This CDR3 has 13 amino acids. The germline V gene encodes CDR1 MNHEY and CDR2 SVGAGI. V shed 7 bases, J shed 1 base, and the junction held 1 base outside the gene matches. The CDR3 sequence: CASKTGSGNTIYF. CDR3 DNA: TGTGCCAGCAAGACAGGGTCTGGAAACACCATATATTTT.

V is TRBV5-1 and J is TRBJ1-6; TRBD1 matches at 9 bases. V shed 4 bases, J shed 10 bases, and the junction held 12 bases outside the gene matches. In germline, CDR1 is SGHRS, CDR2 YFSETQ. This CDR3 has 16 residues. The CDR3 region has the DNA TGCGCCAGCAGCATCTCGGGACAGGGACGGAAATCACCCCTCCACTTT. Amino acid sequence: CASSISGQGRKSPLHF.

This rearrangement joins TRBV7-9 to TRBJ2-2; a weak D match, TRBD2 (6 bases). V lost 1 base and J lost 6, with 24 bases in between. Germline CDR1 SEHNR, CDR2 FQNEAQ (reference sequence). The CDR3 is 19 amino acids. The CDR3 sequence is CASSLVHHVPGDISGELFF. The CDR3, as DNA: TGTGCCAGCAGCTTAGTACATCACGTTCCGGGGGATATTTCCGGGGAGCTGTTTTTT.

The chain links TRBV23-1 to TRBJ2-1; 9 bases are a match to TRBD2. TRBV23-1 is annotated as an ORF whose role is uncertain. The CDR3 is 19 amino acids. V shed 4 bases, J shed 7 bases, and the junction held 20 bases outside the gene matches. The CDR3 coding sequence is TGCGCCAGCAGTCGACGAGTTGAGCGGGGGGCCCAGACTTTTAATGAGCAGTTCTTC. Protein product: CASSRRVERGAQTFNEQFF.

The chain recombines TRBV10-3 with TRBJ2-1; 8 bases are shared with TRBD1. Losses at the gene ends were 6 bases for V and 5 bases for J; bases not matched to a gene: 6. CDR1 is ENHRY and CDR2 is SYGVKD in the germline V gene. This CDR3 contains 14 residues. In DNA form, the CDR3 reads TGTGCCATCAGCGGCGGGACAGGAGACAATGAGCAGTTCTTC. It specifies CAISGGTGDNEQFF.

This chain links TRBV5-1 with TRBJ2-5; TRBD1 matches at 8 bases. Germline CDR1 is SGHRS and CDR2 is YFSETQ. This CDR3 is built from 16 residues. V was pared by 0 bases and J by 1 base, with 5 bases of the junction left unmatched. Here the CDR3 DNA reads TGCGCCAGCAGCTTGGATCGGACAGGGCCCCAAGAGACCCAGTACTTC. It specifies CASSLDRTGPQETQYF. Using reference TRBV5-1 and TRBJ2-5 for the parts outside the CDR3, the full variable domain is KAGVTQTPRYLIKTRGQQVTLSCSPISGHRSVSWYQQTPGQGLQFLFEYFSETQRNKGNFPGRFSGRQFSNSRSEMNVSTLELGDSALYLCASSLDRTGPQETQYFGPGTRLLVL.

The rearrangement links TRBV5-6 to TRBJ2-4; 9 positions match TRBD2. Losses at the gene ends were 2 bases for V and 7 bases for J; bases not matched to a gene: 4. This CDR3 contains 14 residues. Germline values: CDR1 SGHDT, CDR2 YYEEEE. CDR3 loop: CASSFGLAGNIQYF. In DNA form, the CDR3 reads TGTGCCAGCAGCTTCGGGCTAGCGGGGAACATTCAGTACTTC.

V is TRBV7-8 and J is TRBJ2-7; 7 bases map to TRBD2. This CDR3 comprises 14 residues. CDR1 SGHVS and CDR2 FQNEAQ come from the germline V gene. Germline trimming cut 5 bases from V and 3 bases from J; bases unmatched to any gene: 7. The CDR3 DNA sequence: TGTGCCAGCAGCGACTGGACTAGGATCTACGAGCAGTACTTC. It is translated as CASSDWTRIYEQYF.

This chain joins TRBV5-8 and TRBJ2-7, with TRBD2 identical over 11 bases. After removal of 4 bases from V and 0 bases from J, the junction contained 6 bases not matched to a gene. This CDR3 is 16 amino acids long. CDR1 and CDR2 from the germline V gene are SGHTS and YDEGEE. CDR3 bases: TGTGCCAGCAGCGGACAACTAGCGGGGGCCTCCTACGAGCAGTACTTC. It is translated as CASSGQLAGASYEQYF.